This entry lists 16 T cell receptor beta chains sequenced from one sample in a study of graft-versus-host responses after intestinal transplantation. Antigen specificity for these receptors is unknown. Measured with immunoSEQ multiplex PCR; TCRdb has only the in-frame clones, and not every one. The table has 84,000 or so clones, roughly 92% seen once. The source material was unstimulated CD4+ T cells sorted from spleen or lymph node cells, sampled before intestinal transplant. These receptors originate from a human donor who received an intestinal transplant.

The CDR3 is CASSNSGRAGGEQFF. The DNA for the CDR3 is TGTGCCAGCAGTAATAGCGGGAGGGCCGGTGGGGAGCAGTTCTTC. The gene calls are TRBV6-5 and TRBJ2-1; TRBD2 matches at 11 bases. Unmatched junction bases numbered 10, after V lost 5 bases and J lost 10 bases. Per germline, CDR1 MNHEY and CDR2 SVGAGI. This CDR3 region has 15 residues.

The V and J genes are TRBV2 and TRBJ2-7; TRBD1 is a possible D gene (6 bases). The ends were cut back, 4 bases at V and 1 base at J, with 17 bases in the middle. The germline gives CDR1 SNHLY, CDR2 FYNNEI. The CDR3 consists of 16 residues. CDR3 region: CASSAPLQGLSYEQYF. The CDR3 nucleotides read TGTGCCAGCAGTGCCCCCTTACAGGGCTTATCCTACGAGCAGTACTTC.

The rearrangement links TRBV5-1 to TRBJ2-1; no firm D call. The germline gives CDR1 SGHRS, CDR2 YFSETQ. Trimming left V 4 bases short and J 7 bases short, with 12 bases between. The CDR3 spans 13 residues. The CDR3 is CASSREGVNEQFF. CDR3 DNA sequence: TGCGCCAGCAGCCGAGAAGGCGTAAATGAGCAGTTCTTC.

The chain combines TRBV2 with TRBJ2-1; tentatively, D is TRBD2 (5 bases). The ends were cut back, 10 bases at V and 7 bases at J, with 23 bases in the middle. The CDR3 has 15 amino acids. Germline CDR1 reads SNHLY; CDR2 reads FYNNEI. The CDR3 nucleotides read TGTGCCACCCGCCCTAGGGAGACTGGGGTTAATGAGCAGTTCTTC. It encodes CATRPRETGVNEQFF.

Here the CDR3 reads CASSPGGAGNQPQHF. CDR3 coding DNA: TGTGCCAGCTCACCAGGGGGCGCGGGCAATCAGCCCCAGCATTTT. This chain connects TRBV18 to TRBJ1-5, with TRBD1 as a possible D gene (6 bases). The V end was cut by 2 bases, the J end by 2 bases, with 10 bases between. CDR1 and CDR2 from the germline V gene are KGHSH and LQKENI. The CDR3 length is 15 residues.

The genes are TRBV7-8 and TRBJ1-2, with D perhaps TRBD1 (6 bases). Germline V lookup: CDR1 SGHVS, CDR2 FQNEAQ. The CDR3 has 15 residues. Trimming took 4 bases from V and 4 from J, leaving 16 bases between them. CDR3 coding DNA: TGTGCCAGCAGCTCAACTGACAGGAGACCCTATGGCTACACCTTC. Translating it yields CASSSTDRRPYGYTF. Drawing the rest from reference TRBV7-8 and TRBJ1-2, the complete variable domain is GAGVSQSPRYKVAKRGQDVALRCDPISGHVSLFWYQQALGQGPEFLTYFQNEAQLDKSGLPSDRFFAERPEGSVSTLKIQRTQQEDSAVYLCASSSTDRRPYGYTFGSGTRLTVV.

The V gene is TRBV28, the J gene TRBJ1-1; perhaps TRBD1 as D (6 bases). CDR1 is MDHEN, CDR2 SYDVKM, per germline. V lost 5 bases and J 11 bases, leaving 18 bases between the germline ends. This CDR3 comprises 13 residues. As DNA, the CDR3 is TGTGCCAGCAGTAACAGGGTTTTCATTGGGGCTTTCTTT. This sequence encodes CASSNRVFIGAFF.

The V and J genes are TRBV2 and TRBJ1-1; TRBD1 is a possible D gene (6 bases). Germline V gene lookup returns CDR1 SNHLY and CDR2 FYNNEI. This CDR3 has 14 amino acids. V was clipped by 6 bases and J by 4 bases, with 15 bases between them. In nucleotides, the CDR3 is TGTGCCAGCAGGACCCTACAGGGACCCACTGAAGCTTTCTTT. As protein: CASRTLQGPTEAFF.

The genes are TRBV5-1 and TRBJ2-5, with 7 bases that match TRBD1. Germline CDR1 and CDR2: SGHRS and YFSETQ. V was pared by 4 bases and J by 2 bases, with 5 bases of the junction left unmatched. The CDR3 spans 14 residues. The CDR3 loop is CASSQLTGQETQYF. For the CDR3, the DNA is TGCGCCAGCAGCCAACTGACAGGGCAAGAGACCCAGTACTTC.

The CDR3 sequence is CASSLVLPGTQEAFF. CDR3 nucleotides: TGTGCCAGCAGCTTAGTTCTTCCAGGGACCCAAGAAGCTTTCTTT. This chain uses TRBV7-2 with TRBJ1-1; D is possibly TRBD1 (5 bases). Deletions cut 1 base from V and 8 bases from J, with 17 bases between. CDR1 is SGHTA and CDR2 is FQGNSA in the germline V gene. This CDR3 contains 15 residues.

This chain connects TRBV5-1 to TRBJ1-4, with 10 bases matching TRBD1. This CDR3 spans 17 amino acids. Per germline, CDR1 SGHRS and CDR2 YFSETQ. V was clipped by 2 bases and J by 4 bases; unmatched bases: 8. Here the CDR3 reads CASSFGTGATGNEKLFF. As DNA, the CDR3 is TGCGCCAGCAGCTTTGGGACAGGGGCAACTGGTAATGAAAAACTGTTTTTT.

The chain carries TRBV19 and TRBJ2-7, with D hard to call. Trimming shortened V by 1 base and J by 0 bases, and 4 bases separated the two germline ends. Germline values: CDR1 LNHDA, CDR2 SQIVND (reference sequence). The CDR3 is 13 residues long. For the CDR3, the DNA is TGTGCCAGTAGTATAGTCCTCTCCTACGAGCAGTACTTC. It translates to CASSIVLSYEQYF.

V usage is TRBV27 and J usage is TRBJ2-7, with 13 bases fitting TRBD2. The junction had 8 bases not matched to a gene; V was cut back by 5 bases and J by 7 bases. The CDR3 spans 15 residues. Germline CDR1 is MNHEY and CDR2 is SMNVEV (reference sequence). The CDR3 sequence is CASSPGLAGAGEQYF. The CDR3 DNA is TGTGCCAGCAGTCCTGGACTAGCGGGAGCGGGAGAGCAGTACTTC.

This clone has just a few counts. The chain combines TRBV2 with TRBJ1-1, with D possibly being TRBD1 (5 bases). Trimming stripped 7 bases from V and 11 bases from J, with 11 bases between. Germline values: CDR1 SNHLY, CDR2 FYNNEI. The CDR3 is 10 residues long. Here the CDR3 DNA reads TGTGCCAGCACGGGGGGGAGGGCTTTCTTT. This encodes CASTGGRAFF.

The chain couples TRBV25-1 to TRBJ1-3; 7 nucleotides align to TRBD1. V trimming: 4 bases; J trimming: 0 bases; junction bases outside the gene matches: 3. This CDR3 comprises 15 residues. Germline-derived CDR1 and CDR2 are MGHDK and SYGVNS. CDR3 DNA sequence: TGTGCCAGCAGTGCGGACAGGAGCTCTGGAAACACCATATATTTT. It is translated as CASSADRSSGNTIYF.

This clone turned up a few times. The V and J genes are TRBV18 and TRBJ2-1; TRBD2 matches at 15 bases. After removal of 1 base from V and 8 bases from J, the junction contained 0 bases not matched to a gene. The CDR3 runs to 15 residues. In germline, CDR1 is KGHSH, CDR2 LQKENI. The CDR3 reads CASSPRTSGRDEQFF. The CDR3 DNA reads TGTGCCAGCTCACCACGGACTAGCGGGAGGGATGAGCAGTTCTTC.